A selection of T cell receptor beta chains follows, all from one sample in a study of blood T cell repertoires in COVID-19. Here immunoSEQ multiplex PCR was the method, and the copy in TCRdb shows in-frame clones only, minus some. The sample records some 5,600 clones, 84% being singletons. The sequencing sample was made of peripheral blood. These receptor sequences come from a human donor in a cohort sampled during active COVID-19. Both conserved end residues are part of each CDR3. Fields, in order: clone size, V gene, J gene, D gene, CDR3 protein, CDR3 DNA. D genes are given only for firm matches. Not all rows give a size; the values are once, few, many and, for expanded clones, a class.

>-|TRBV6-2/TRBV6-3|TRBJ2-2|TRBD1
CASSHPGQGRAGVTGELFF
TGTGCCAGCAGTCACCCGGGACAGGGGAGGGCAGGGGTGACCGGGGAGCTGTTTTTT
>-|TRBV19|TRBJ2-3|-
CASSPYTGNPSTDTQYF
TGTGCCAGTAGTCCATACACCGGGAACCCTAGCACAGATACGCAGTATTTT
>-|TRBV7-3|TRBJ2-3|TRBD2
CASSLKLAQGDTQYF
TGTGCCAGCAGCTTAAAACTAGCGCAGGGAGATACGCAGTATTTT
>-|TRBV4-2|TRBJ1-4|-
CASSLSTDGNEKLFF
TGTGCCAGCAGCCTGTCGACAGACGGTAATGAAAAACTGTTTTTT
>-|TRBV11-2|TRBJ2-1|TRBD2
CASSLVPGLAFDEQFF
TGTGCCAGCAGCTTAGTTCCGGGACTAGCCTTCGATGAGCAGTTCTTC
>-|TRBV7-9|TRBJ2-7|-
CASSLSRGPYEQYF
TGTGCCAGCAGCTTATCCAGGGGACCCTACGAGCAGTACTTC
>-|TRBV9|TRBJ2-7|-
CASSNFGREQYF
TGTGCCAGCAGCAACTTTGGGCGCGAGCAGTACTTC
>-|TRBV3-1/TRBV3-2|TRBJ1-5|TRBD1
CASSHDRVPQHF
TGTGCCAGCAGCCACGACAGGGTTCCCCAGCATTTT
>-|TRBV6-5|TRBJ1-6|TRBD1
CASSYSETGSSPLHF
TGTGCCAGCAGTTACTCGGAGACAGGGTCTTCACCCCTCCACTTT
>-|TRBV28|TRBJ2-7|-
CATRTAGEQYF
TGTGCCACACGGACGGCGGGGGAGCAGTACTTC
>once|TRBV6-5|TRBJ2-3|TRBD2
CASDHGGGTDTQYF
TGTGCCAGCGATCACGGGGGGGGCACAGATACGCAGTATTTT
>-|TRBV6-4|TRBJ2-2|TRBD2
CASRELAGDTGELFF
TGTGCCAGCAGGGAATTAGCGGGAGACACCGGGGAGCTGTTTTTT
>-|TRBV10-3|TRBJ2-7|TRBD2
CAISGTSGRAEQYF
TGTGCCATCAGTGGGACTAGCGGGAGGGCCGAGCAGTACTTC
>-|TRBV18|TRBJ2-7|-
CASSPGTGGGEQYF
TGTGCCAGCTCCCCAGGGACAGGCGGGGGCGAGCAGTACTTC
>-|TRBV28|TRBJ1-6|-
CASSVITGRNSPLHF
TGTGCCAGCAGTGTCATCACAGGGCGCAATTCACCCCTCCACTTT
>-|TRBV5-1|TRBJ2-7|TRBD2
CASSLGLGLAGGEQYF
TGCGCCAGCAGCTTGGGCCTCGGACTAGCGGGAGGCGAGCAGTACTTC
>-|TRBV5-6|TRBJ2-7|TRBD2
CASSFGLAGAAYEQYF
TGTGCCAGCAGCTTTGGCTTAGCGGGTGCGGCCTACGAGCAGTACTTC
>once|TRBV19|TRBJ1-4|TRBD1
CASTRGPTTNEKLFF
TGTGCCAGTACCAGGGGGCCTACAACTAATGAAAAACTGTTTTTT
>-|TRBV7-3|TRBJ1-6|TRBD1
CASSLRGRTGNSPLHF
TGTGCCAGCAGCTTAAGGGGGAGGACAGGGAACTCACCCCTCCACTTT
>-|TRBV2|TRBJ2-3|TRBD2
CASSVETSGRLLGDTQYF
TGTGCCAGCAGTGTGGAAACTAGCGGGAGGCTATTGGGAGATACGCAGTATTTT
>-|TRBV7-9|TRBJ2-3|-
CASRKGDVKTDTQYF
TGTGCCAGCCGGAAGGGGGATGTTAAGACAGATACGCAGTATTTT
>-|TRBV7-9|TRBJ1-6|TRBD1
CASSSGQFYNSPLHF
TGTGCCAGCAGCTCGGGACAGTTTTATAATTCACCCCTCCACTTT
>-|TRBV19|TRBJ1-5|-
CASKREVNQPQHF
TGTGCCAGTAAGAGGGAGGTGAATCAGCCCCAGCATTTT
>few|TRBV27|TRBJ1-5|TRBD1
CASSLSRGQSVTSQHF
TGTGCCAGCAGTTTATCCCGGGGACAGTCGGTTACGTCCCAGCATTTT
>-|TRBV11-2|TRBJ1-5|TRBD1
CASSVGQLNQPQHF
TGTGCCAGCAGCGTGGGACAGCTAAATCAGCCCCAGCATTTT
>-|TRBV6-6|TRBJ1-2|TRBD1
CALRQGAVSRGYGYTF
TGTGCCCTCCGGCAGGGGGCAGTATCTCGCGGCTATGGCTACACCTTC
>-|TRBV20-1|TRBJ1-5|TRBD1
CSASSRGSNQPQHF
TGCAGTGCTAGTTCCAGGGGGAGCAATCAGCCCCAGCATTTT
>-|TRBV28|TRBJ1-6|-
CASRTANSPLHF
TGTGCCAGTCGGACAGCGAATTCACCCCTCCACTTT
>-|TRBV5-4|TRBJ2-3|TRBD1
CASSLVPNRGVTDTQYF
TGTGCCAGCAGCTTGGTTCCCAACAGGGGTGTCACAGATACGCAGTATTTT
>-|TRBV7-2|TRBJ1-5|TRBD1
CASSLGTGWHQPQHF
TGTGCCAGCAGCTTAGGGACAGGATGGCATCAGCCCCAGCATTTT
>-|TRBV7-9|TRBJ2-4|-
CASSSVRLAKNIQYF
TGTGCCAGCAGCTCGGTCCGCCTAGCCAAAAACATTCAGTACTTC
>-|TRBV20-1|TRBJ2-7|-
CSASRGGYEQYF
TGCAGTGCTAGTAGAGGAGGCTACGAGCAGTACTTC
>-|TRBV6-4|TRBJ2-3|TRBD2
CASSDSAGAGDTQYF
TGTGCCAGCAGTGACTCGGCGGGAGCCGGAGATACGCAGTATTTT
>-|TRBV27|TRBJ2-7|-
CASSFIASNEQYF
TGTGCCAGCAGTTTTATAGCTTCTAATGAGCAGTACTTC
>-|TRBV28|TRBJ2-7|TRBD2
CASSFFPSGKSGGDEQYF
TGTGCCAGCAGTTTCTTCCCTAGCGGGAAGTCGGGGGGAGACGAGCAGTACTTC
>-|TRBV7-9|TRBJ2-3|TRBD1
CASRSRDSSTDTQYF
TGTGCCAGCAGGAGCCGGGACAGTAGCACAGATACGCAGTATTTT
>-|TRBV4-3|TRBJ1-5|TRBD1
CASSQDLRQGGQPQHF
TGCGCCAGCAGCCAAGATTTGCGACAGGGAGGACAGCCCCAGCATTTT
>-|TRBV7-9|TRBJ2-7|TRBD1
CASRPNGTASYEQYF
TGTGCCAGCAGACCCAACGGGACAGCCTCCTACGAGCAGTACTTC
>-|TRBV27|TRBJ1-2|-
CASSAYPTGTLNYGYTF
TGTGCCAGCAGTGCCTACCCAACAGGGACCCTAAACTATGGCTACACCTTC
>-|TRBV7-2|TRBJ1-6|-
CASSLKTGNSPLHF
TGTGCCAGCAGCTTAAAAACGGGTAATTCACCCCTCCACTTT
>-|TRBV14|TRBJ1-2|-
CASSPGGNYGYTF
TGTGCCAGCAGCCCCGGGGGTAACTATGGCTACACCTTC
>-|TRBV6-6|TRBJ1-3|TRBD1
CASSYTGGRDTIYF
TGTGCCAGCAGTTACACAGGGGGTAGGGACACCATATATTTT
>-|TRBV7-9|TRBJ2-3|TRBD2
CASSFGTSSPDTQYF
TGTGCCAGCAGCTTTGGGACTAGCTCTCCAGATACGCAGTATTTT
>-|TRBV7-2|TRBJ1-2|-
CASSLAFGREGWGGYTF
TGTGCCAGCAGCTTAGCATTTGGCAGGGAGGGCTGGGGTGGCTACACCTTC
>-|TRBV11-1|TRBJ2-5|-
CASSLASTALQETQYF
TGTGCCAGCAGCTTAGCATCGACAGCCCTCCAAGAGACCCAGTACTTC
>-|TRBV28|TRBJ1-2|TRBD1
CAGSTGTGGTGYTF
TGTGCCGGAAGCACCGGGACAGGGGGCACGGGCTACACCTTC
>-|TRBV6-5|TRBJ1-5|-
CASSRYSNQPQHF
TGTGCCAGCAGCCGTTATAGCAATCAGCCCCAGCATTTT
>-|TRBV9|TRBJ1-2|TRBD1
CASSGRTGVVRGYTF
TGTGCCAGCAGCGGCCGAACAGGGGTGGTCCGTGGCTACACCTTC
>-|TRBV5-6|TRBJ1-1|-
CASSLGIGVTEAFF
TGTGCCAGCAGCTTGGGGATCGGGGTAACTGAAGCTTTCTTT
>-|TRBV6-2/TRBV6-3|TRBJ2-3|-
CASSPTTSHTQYF
TGTGCCAGCAGCCCTACGACAAGTCATACGCAGTATTTT
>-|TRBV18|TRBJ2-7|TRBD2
CASSPTSGGGSYEQYF
TGTGCCAGCTCACCAACTAGCGGAGGGGGATCCTACGAGCAGTACTTC
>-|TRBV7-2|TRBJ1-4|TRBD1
CASSLGYQGAGEKLFF
TGTGCCAGCAGCTTAGGATATCAGGGGGCAGGGGAAAAACTGTTTTTT
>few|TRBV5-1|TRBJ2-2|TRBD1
CASSWTTGEKSTGELFF
TGCGCCAGCAGCTGGACGACAGGGGAAAAGAGCACCGGGGAGCTGTTTTTT
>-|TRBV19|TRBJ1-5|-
CASSTGANQPQHF
TGTGCCAGTAGTACAGGGGCCAATCAGCCCCAGCATTTT
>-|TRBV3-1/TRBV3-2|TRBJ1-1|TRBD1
CASSQWDRGRNTEAFF
TGTGCCAGCAGCCAATGGGACAGGGGAAGGAACACTGAAGCTTTCTTT
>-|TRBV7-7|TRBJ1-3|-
CASSPARSSGNTIYF
TGTGCTAGCAGCCCAGCACGGAGCTCTGGAAACACCATATATTTT
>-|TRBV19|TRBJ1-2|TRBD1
CASSTLTGSSYGYTF
TGTGCCAGTAGTACCCTGACAGGGAGTAGCTATGGCTACACCTTC
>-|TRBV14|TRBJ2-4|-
CASSRAGGGKVAKNIQYF
TGTGCCAGCAGCCGCGCAGGCGGAGGGAAGGTGGCCAAAAACATTCAGTACTTC
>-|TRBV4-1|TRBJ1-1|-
CASSQDLGNRGIEAFF
TGCGCCAGCAGCCAAGATCTAGGGAATCGGGGGATCGAAGCTTTCTTT